Listed here are 21 T cell receptor beta chains from one sample, sequenced in a study of blood T cell repertoires in COVID-19. TCRdb's table, derived via immunoSEQ multiplex PCR, lists solely in-frame clones and lacks some. Of about 98,000 clones in the sample, 70% to 80% are singletons; the top ten hold about 9.3%. The source material was peripheral blood. All receptors derive from a man between 60 and 70 years old with active or convalescent COVID-19.

This clone was counted once. This chain connects TRBV6-5 to TRBJ2-7; possible D gene TRBD2, 6 bases. Looked up from germline, CDR1 is MNHEY and CDR2 is SVGAGI. V shed 7 bases and J shed 3 bases, with 7 bases lying between them. This CDR3 has 11 residues. The CDR3 protein is CASIGGYEQYV. In DNA, the CDR3 is TGTGCCAGCATCGGGGGCTACGAGCAGTACGTC.

The rearrangement uses TRBV19 and TRBJ2-2; TRBD2 aligns across 7 bases. Germline V gene sequence: CDR1 LNHDA, CDR2 SQIVND (reference sequence). The CDR3 has 15 residues. The trim removed 4 bases at V and 7 bases at J, leaving 9 bases unmatched. The CDR3 coding sequence is TGTGCCAGTAGTAGTGGCGGGAGAGGGGTCGGGGAGCTGTTTTTT. Its translation: CASSSGGRGVGELFF.

The chain is built from TRBV7-9 and TRBJ2-1; 7 bases align to TRBD1. Trimming took 5 bases from V and 4 from J; bases not matched to a gene: 5. The CDR3 runs 14 residues. Germline loops: CDR1 SEHNR, CDR2 FQNEAQ (reference sequence). The CDR3 bases are TGTGCCAGCAGCCCGGGACAGTATTACAATGAGCAGTTCTTC. Translated, it gives CASSPGQYYNEQFF.

This chain links TRBV19 with TRBJ1-2; D may be TRBD1 (5 bases). V was trimmed by 8 bases and J by 5 bases, leaving 18 bases between them. Looked up from germline, CDR1 is LNHDA and CDR2 is SQIVND (reference sequence). The CDR3 extends over 14 amino acids. The CDR3 DNA is TGTGCCAGTTGCCCGCGACAGATTATATATGGCTACACCTTC. Protein sequence: CASCPRQIIYGYTF.

This clone was picked up a small number of times. The chain combines TRBV28 with TRBJ1-1; unclear D gene. The CDR3 spans 11 residues. The ends were cut back, 6 bases at V and 4 bases at J, with 6 bases in the middle. CDR1 is MDHEN, CDR2 SYDVKM, per germline. The DNA of the CDR3 is TGTGCCAGCAGAGAGCGCACTGAAGCTTTCTTT. Translation: CASRERTEAFF.

The chain uses TRBV4-3 and TRBJ1-6; unclear D gene. Germline V CDR1 and CDR2: LGHNA, YSLEER. V was trimmed by 1 base and J by 11 bases, leaving 9 bases between them. The CDR3 is 13 amino acids. Here the CDR3 DNA reads TGCGCCAGCAGCCAAGGAGGCCCCGCACCCCTCCACTTT. It encodes CASSQGGPAPLHF.

This sequence joins TRBV27 and TRBJ1-2, with no clear D. Between the trimmed V and J ends, which lost 3 bases and 3 bases, there was a span of 11 bases. CDR1 is MNHEY and CDR2 is SMNVEV in the germline V gene (reference sequence). The CDR3 runs 14 residues. The chain's CDR3 is CASSFSRRHYGYTF. DNA of the CDR3: TGTGCCAGCAGTTTCTCTAGGAGGCACTATGGCTACACCTTC.

The chain carries TRBV15 and TRBJ2-3; 8 bases align to TRBD1. Germline V gives CDR1 LNHNV, CDR2 YYDKDF (reference sequence). The J segment lost 9 bases and the V segment lost 3 bases, leaving 2 bases of the junction unmatched. The CDR3 covers 12 residues. In nucleotides, the CDR3 is TGTGCCACCAGCAGCAGGGGGCGAACGCAGTATTTT. The encoded protein is CATSSRGRTQYF.

This chain uses TRBV14 with TRBJ2-5, with TRBD2 as a possible D gene (5 bases). Per the germline V gene, CDR1 is SGHDN and CDR2 is FVKESK. This CDR3 spans 12 amino acids. Trimming cost V 2 bases and J 7 bases, with 8 bases left between them. CDR3 nucleotide sequence: TGTGCCAGCAGCCAAACGGGAAGGACCCAGTACTTC. This gives the protein CASSQTGRTQYF.

The chain is built from TRBV9 and TRBJ2-1, with 9 bases lining up with TRBD2. CDR1 and CDR2 (germline): SGDLS, YYNGEE. CDR3 length: 16 amino acids. The V segment lost 2 bases and the J segment 0 bases; nucleotides outside the gene matches: 3. The CDR3 is CASSVNSGSSYNEQFF. CDR3 in DNA: TGTGCCAGCAGCGTCAATAGCGGGAGCTCCTACAATGAGCAGTTCTTC. Full variable domain (rest looked up from reference TRBV9 and TRBJ2-1): DSGVTQTPKHLITATGQRVTLRCSPRSGDLSVYWYQQSLDQGLQFLIQYYNGEERAKGNILERFSAQQFPDLHSELNLSSLELGDSALYFCASSVNSGSSYNEQFFGPGTRLTVL.

This clone occurred a few times. CDR3 in amino acids: CASSQDHGRNTEAFF. The CDR3 DNA reads as TGCGCCAGCAGCCAAGATCATGGCAGGAACACTGAAGCTTTCTTT. The chain is built from TRBV4-1 and TRBJ1-1; no reliable D call. Trimming took 0 bases from V and 1 from J, leaving 9 bases between them. In germline, CDR1 is MGHRA, CDR2 YSYEKL. The CDR3 has 15 amino acids.

The chain is built from TRBV5-4 and TRBJ2-7, with TRBD2 matching 7 bases. CDR1 and CDR2 (germline): SGHNT, YYREEE (reference sequence). The CDR3 has 15 amino acids. V was pared by 4 bases and J by 0 bases, with 7 bases of the junction left unmatched. CDR3 sequence reads: CASSQAGRGSYEQYF. The CDR3, as DNA: TGTGCCAGCAGCCAAGCGGGACGGGGCTCCTACGAGCAGTACTTC.

The chain carries TRBV3-1 (or the pseudogene TRBV3-2) and TRBJ2-1; D might be TRBD2 (6 bases). The V and J ends lost 0 bases and 10 bases respectively, with 10 bases between them. Germline values: CDR1 LGHDT, CDR2 YNNKEL (reference sequence). The CDR3 consists of 13 residues. The CDR3 coding sequence is TGTGCCAGCAGCCAAGATACTAGCTGGGAGCAGTTCTTC. It codes for CASSQDTSWEQFF.

V is TRBV5-1 and J is TRBJ2-7; D is uncertain. The germline CDR1 and CDR2 sequences are SGHRS and YFSETQ. CDR3 length: 15 amino acids. Trimming removed 4 bases from V and 5 bases from J, with 19 bases in between. The CDR3 sequence: CASSTRGVLLNEQYV. As DNA, the CDR3 is TGCGCCAGCAGCACACGCGGAGTTTTACTAAACGAGCAGTACGTC.

This clone has more than one count but fewer than ten. The chain employs TRBV9 and TRBJ2-1, with 8 nucleotides matching TRBD2. V lost 0 bases to trimming and J lost 2 bases; unmatched junction nucleotides: 4. The CDR3 extends over 16 amino acids. Germline CDR1 and CDR2: SGDLS and YYNGEE. The CDR3, as DNA: TGTGCCAGCAGCGTAGTTTCCGGGAGGGCCTACAATGAGCAGTTCTTC. It translates to CASSVVSGRAYNEQFF.

The chain is built from TRBV7-9 and TRBJ1-1; 7 nucleotides align to TRBD1. CDR1 is SEHNR and CDR2 is FQNEAQ in the germline V gene (reference sequence). CDR3 size: 15 residues. Losses at the gene ends were 5 bases for V and 2 bases for J; bases not matched to a gene: 8. The CDR3 region is CASSPGTVYNTEAFF. For the CDR3, the DNA is TGTGCCAGCAGCCCGGGGACAGTGTACAACACTGAAGCTTTCTTT. Filled out from reference TRBV7-9 and TRBJ1-1, the complete variable domain reads DTGVSQNPRHKITKRGQNVTFRCDPISEHNRLYWYRQTLGQGPEFLTYFQNEAQLEKSRLLSDRFSAERPKGSFSTLEIQRTEQGDSAMYLCASSPGTVYNTEAFFGQGTRLTVV.

In this sample, this clone turned up once. The V call is TRBV3-1 (or the pseudogene TRBV3-2), the J call TRBJ2-3; TRBD2 is a possible D gene (5 bases). This CDR3 has 16 amino acids. Trimming took 0 bases from V and 4 from J, leaving 14 bases between them. From germline, CDR1 is LGHDT and CDR2 YNNKEL (reference sequence). The CDR3 here is CASSQDGGVGADTQYF. Here the CDR3 DNA reads TGTGCCAGCAGCCAAGATGGTGGGGTCGGGGCAGATACGCAGTATTTT.

This sequence joins TRBV9 and TRBJ2-7; no firm D call. Per germline, CDR1 SGDLS and CDR2 YYNGEE. V was trimmed by 0 bases and J by 3 bases, leaving 4 bases between them. CDR3 length: 12 amino acids. CDR3 loop: CASSVGHYEQYV. The CDR3 bases are TGTGCCAGCAGCGTAGGTCACTACGAGCAGTACGTC.

The rearrangement joins TRBV12-3 or TRBV12-4 to TRBJ1-2; D not certain. The CDR3 length is 13 residues. Between the trimmed V and J ends, which lost 3 bases and 5 bases, there was a span of 10 bases. CDR3 loop: CASSLDFTYGYTF. The CDR3 nucleotides read TGTGCCAGCAGTTTGGACTTTACGTATGGCTACACCTTC.

The chain joins TRBV9 to TRBJ2-3; the D gene is possibly TRBD1 (5 bases). CDR1 is SGDLS, CDR2 YYNGEE, per germline. CDR3 length equals 15 residues. Trimming pared 0 bases from V and 1 base from J, leaving 9 bases between. CDR3 bases: TGTGCCAGCAGCGTAGGGGGCGGAGGCACAGATACGCAGTATTTT. Translation: CASSVGGGGTDTQYF.

The rearrangement links TRBV4-1 to TRBJ2-2; possible D gene TRBD1, 5 bases. The CDR3 is made up of 15 amino acids. Trimming took 1 base from V and 3 from J, leaving 9 bases between them. The germline CDR1 and CDR2 sequences are MGHRA and YSYEKL. CDR3 sequence (DNA): TGCGCCAGCAGCCAAGGCAGGGCGGACACCGGGGAGCTGTTTTTT. Residues: CASSQGRADTGELFF.